This TCR beta chain was recorded in a study of T cell clones after liver transplantation. In the study overall: Without induction therapy, subjects received standard immunosuppression until 12-24 months post-transplant.

The CDR3 spans 14 residues. CDR1 and CDR2 (germline): SGHNT, YYREEE (reference sequence). V was shortened by 0 bases and J by 1 base, with 6 bases between the two germline ends. Sequencing was performed with immunoSEQ multiplex PCR; in TCRdb, only in-frame clones are kept and a portion is missing. The profile shows about 99,000 clones, more than 75% of them singletons. This sequence was found in a human donor who received a liver transplant. This material consisted of CD4+ T cells from blood, taken before liver transplant. The chain employs TRBV5-4 and TRBJ2-3, with TRBD2 as a possible D gene (6 bases). CDR3 DNA sequence: TGTGCCAGCAGCTTGGAGCGGGGCACAGATACGCAGTATTTT. Protein: CASSLERGTDTQYF.